This T cell receptor beta chain was captured in a study of T cell repertoires in cytomegalovirus infection. The overall study: Recently identified HLA-C-restricted CMV epitopes were among the peptides used. Public TCR beta signatures indicated both CMV infection and matching HLA type.

General study points: Cumulative frequency (of public TCR beta family members) identified carriers of CMV plus the relevant HLA. HLA-C-restricted CMV-specific TCR beta clonotypes were dominant in the ex vivo response.

For this clonotype: Its cognate antigen is unknown.

Each CDR3 protein is one row after TCRdb ran MiXCR on the reads. Of hundreds of thousands of distinct CDR3 sequences detected, 31% appear once; the ten largest clones hold around an eighth. The specimen was cultured CD8+ T cells from PBMCs, collected from culture after CMV antigen stimulation. The TCR sequence derives from a human donor in good health (CMV status not recorded). Some clones in this sample may be carry-over from other donors' samples.

CDR3 sequence: CASSQDKTQAWPLHF. CDR3 sequence (DNA): TGCGCCAGCAGCCAGGATAAAACACAGGCTTGGCCCCTCCACTTT. This chain joins TRBV4-1 and TRBJ1-6; D possibly corresponds to TRBD1 (5 bases). The CDR3 runs to 15 residues. V lost 3 bases and J 13 bases, leaving 19 bases between the germline ends. Germline-derived CDR1 and CDR2 are MGHRA and YSYEKL.